The clone carrying this T cell receptor (beta chain) was detected many times. Its target is unknown. Bone marrow was sampled from every patient at the time of active disease. With 1 base clipped from V and 7 bases from J, the junction kept 8 bases outside the gene matches. The CDR3 is 17 amino acids. Molecular barcoded adaptors covering alpha/delta and beta/gamma chains were used on approximately 400 ng RNA. TCRdb re-called the reads through MiXCR, storing one row per CDR3 protein. The sample lists some 48,000 distinct CDR3 sequences, around 20% occurring once. The source of the sample is a study of read filtering for tumor transcriptome and immune sequencing. Study-level background: DNase treatment preceded whole-transcriptome library preparation.

Findings and caveats of the study: Even smaller IR-seq throughput identified most shared clonotypes.

Input material: a population of CD138-negative cells sorted from bone marrow. The clonotype comes from a donor at least 40 years old with multiple myeloma. The rearrangement links TRBV12-3 or TRBV12-4 to TRBJ2-2, with 11 bases aligning to TRBD2. The CDR3 spells CASSLGVAGGPGGELFF. In DNA, the CDR3 is TGTGCCAGCAGTTTAGGAGTAGCGGGAGGGCCGGGCGGGGAGCTGTTTTTT.